One and the same sample provided the 14 T cell receptor beta chains below, sequenced in a study of blood T cell repertoires in COVID-19. Here immunoSEQ multiplex PCR was the method, and the copy in TCRdb shows in-frame clones only, minus some. The top ten hold about 7.4% of the sample, which has around 230,000 clones, 65% to 85% seen once. The sequencing sample was made of peripheral blood. Receptor source: a woman between 45 and 65 years old with acute or convalescent COVID-19.

The chain is built from TRBV3-1 (or the pseudogene TRBV3-2) and TRBJ2-1, with a weak D call TRBD2 (7 bases). This CDR3 comprises 15 residues. V gave up 3 bases and J gave up 4 bases, with 13 bases separating them. The germline CDR1 and CDR2 sequences are LGHDT and YNNKEL (reference sequence). The CDR3 region is CASSQGGAGYNEQFF. CDR3 nucleotides: TGTGCCAGCAGCCAGGGGGGGGCGGGGTACAATGAGCAGTTCTTC.

The J gene is TRBJ2-1, the V gene TRBV30; 8 bases fit TRBD2. The trim removed 2 bases at V and 2 bases at J, leaving 5 bases unmatched. This CDR3 has 15 amino acids. Germline loops: CDR1 GTSNPN, CDR2 SVGIG (reference sequence). CDR3 in DNA: TGTGCCTGGAGTAGGCTAGCGGGTGCCTACAATGAGCAGTTCTTC. Translating gives CAWSRLAGAYNEQFF.

This chain joins TRBV2 and TRBJ1-1; 9 bases are shared with TRBD1. This CDR3 spans 14 amino acids. J lost 1 base, V lost 5 bases, and 2 bases had no gene match. Looked up from germline, CDR1 is SNHLY and CDR2 is FYNNEI. The CDR3 loop is CASSWTGENTEAFF. Here the CDR3 DNA reads TGTGCCAGCAGTTGGACAGGGGAGAACACTGAAGCTTTCTTT.

The V gene is TRBV5-1, the J gene TRBJ2-7; 10 bases align to TRBD2. Per germline, CDR1 SGHRS and CDR2 YFSETQ. The CDR3 is 15 amino acids. After removal of 0 bases from V and 2 bases from J, the junction contained 2 bases not matched to a gene. The CDR3: CASSLVSGGPYEQYF. DNA for the CDR3: TGCGCCAGCAGCTTGGTTAGCGGGGGGCCCTACGAGCAGTACTTC.

This chain connects TRBV28 to TRBJ2-3; D perhaps matches TRBD2 (6 bases). The V end lost 5 bases, the J end lost 9 bases, and 33 bases lay between the germline ends. Germline-derived CDR1 and CDR2 are MDHEN and SYDVKM. The CDR3 runs 19 residues. CDR3 DNA: TGTGCCAGCAGTCCCCACCACGCAACAAGGAGGGAGATCAGGCAGACGCAGTATTTT. It codes for CASSPHHATRREIRQTQYF.

The V call is TRBV2, the J call TRBJ1-2; D is perhaps TRBD1 (5 bases). The germline CDR1 and CDR2 sequences are SNHLY and FYNNEI. This CDR3 region has 12 residues. Trimming pared 11 bases from V and 4 bases from J, leaving 14 bases between. Written as DNA, the CDR3 is TGTGCCGCGATAGGGGAAACCTATGGCTACACCTTC. This codes for CAAIGETYGYTF.

The V call is TRBV5-1, the J call TRBJ1-1; no reliable D call. This CDR3 is built from 15 residues. CDR1 is SGHRS, CDR2 YFSETQ, per germline. V gave up 0 bases and J gave up 7 bases, with 16 bases separating them. The chain's CDR3 is CASSLAGTAINEAFF. The CDR3, as DNA: TGCGCCAGCAGCTTGGCCGGTACAGCCATTAATGAAGCTTTCTTT.

The chain employs TRBV25-1 and TRBJ2-1, with D possibly matching TRBD2 (5 bases). Germline V gene data show CDR1 as MGHDK and CDR2 as SYGVNS. With 8 bases removed from V and 3 bases from J, the gap between germline ends came to 14 bases. The CDR3 loop spans 14 amino acids. The CDR3 loop reads CASALSGSYNEQFF. The CDR3 DNA follows: TGTGCCAGCGCGCTCAGCGGCAGCTACAATGAGCAGTTCTTC.

J is TRBJ2-3 and V is TRBV1; the D call of TRBD2 is as the table states it, not checked on the DNA. TRBV1 is labeled a pseudogene. This CDR3 has 16 amino acids. This CDR3 is CTSSPTGTSGRDTQYF. The CDR3 region has the DNA TGCACCAGCAGCCCAACCGGGACTAGCGGCCGAGATACGCAGTATTTT.

CDR3 sequence: CSVWTPGQGIEEQYF. The CDR3 coding sequence is TGCAGCGTATGGACACCGGGACAGGGGATTGAGGAGCAGTACTTC. This chain uses TRBV29-1 with TRBJ2-7; 10 bases map to TRBD1. From germline, CDR1 is SQVTM and CDR2 ANQGSEA. Trimming removed 6 bases from V and 7 bases from J; junction bases left unmatched: 15. This CDR3 has 15 amino acids.

This rearrangement joins TRBV18 to TRBJ2-1; TRBD2 aligns across 12 bases. J gave up 1 base and V 6 bases, and 4 bases lay outside the gene matches. The CDR3 extends over 16 amino acids. Germline CDR1 reads KGHSH; CDR2 reads LQKENI. The CDR3 nucleotides are TGTGCCAGCTCCCGGACTAGCGGGACTTCCTACAATGAGCAGTTCTTC. Its protein product is CASSRTSGTSYNEQFF.

The rearrangement joins TRBV7-7 to TRBJ2-2; possibly TRBD2 for D (7 bases). Trimming removed 1 base from V and 4 bases from J, with 13 bases in between. Germline V gene lookup returns CDR1 SSHAT and CDR2 FNYEAQ (reference sequence). The CDR3 extends over 16 amino acids. CDR3 nucleotides: TGTGCCAGCAGCTTAGGGGCGGGGGCGAGCACCGGGGAGCTGTTTTTT. This codes for CASSLGAGASTGELFF.

The CDR3 spells CASSPSAGQGRSSAFF. CDR3 sequence (DNA): TGTGCCAGCAGCCCATCCGCGGGACAGGGAAGGTCGTCAGCTTTCTTT. The rearrangement joins TRBV28 to TRBJ1-1; 9 bases are shared with TRBD1. CDR3 size: 16 residues. V was pared by 6 bases and J by 10 bases, with 18 bases of the junction left unmatched. CDR1 and CDR2 from the germline V gene are MDHEN and SYDVKM.

This clone came up many times. The V gene is TRBV6-5, the J gene TRBJ2-3, with 8 bases fitting TRBD2. The CDR3 sequence is 15 residues long. After removal of 5 bases from V and 0 bases from J, the junction contained 4 bases not matched to a gene. The germline gives CDR1 MNHEY, CDR2 SVGAGI. The CDR3 bases are TGTGCCAGCAGTATAACTAGCGGCAGCACAGATACGCAGTATTTT. Its protein product is CASSITSGSTDTQYF.